This TCR beta chain was sequenced for a study of T cell repertoires in cytomegalovirus infection. TCRdb reprocessed the reads with MiXCR, giving one entry per CDR3 protein. The sample comprises over 150,000 distinct CDR3 sequences, 13% to 15% of which are singletons, and around 27% rests with the top ten. Comments on this clonotype: Its target is not known. This may be a read error, as it is one base from a much larger clone.

Findings and caveats of the study: What dominated the ex vivo response were HLA-C-restricted CMV-specific TCR beta clonotypes. The study identified carriers of CMV plus the relevant HLA from cumulative public TCR beta family frequency.

The sequenced sample consisted of PBMCs. The sequence was obtained from a human donor in good health (CMV status not recorded). Some clones in this sample may be carry-over from other donors' samples.

Here the CDR3 reads CASDGDVISYNGQFF. In nucleotides, the CDR3 is TGTGCTAGTGATGGAGACGTGATCTCCTACAATGGGCAGTTCTTC. The chain carries TRBV12-5 and TRBJ2-1, with D unresolved. This CDR3 contains 15 residues. The germline V gene encodes CDR1 LGHNT and CDR2 FRNRAP.